The 25 T cell receptor beta chains given below trace back to one sample, sequenced in a study of cytomegalovirus exposure and HLA in healthy donors. With 60 Vbeta and 13 Jbeta primers, the PCR was carried out. Using immunoSEQ multiplex PCR, the repertoire was profiled, and TCRdb retains in-frame clones only, with some absent. The data show roughly 97,000 clones, with 81% seen just once and approximately 5.4% held by the top ten. The sequenced sample was PBMCs. The receptors derive from a man in his forties or fifties in good health and CMV-seropositive.

The chain links TRBV18 to TRBJ1-6, with a weak D call TRBD1 (5 bases). The germline gives CDR1 KGHSH, CDR2 LQKENI. The CDR3 contains 14 residues. Trimming left V 2 bases short and J 11 bases short, with 13 bases between. CDR3 in DNA: TGTGCCAGCTCACCATCCAGGGAAAAAGCACCCCTCCACTTT. It yields the protein CASSPSREKAPLHF.

The sample holds a few counts of this clone. The chain carries TRBV27 and TRBJ2-5, with 14 bases that match TRBD2. Germline V gene lookup returns CDR1 MNHEY and CDR2 SMNVEV (reference sequence). With V trimmed by 5 bases and J by 0 bases, 8 bases remained unmatched. This CDR3 is built from 18 residues. CDR3 residues: CASSQQTSGGEYQETQYF. The CDR3 DNA reads TGTGCCAGCAGTCAGCAGACTAGCGGGGGGGAGTACCAAGAGACCCAGTACTTC.

This clone turned up a few times. The rearrangement joins TRBV30 to TRBJ2-3; 9 nucleotides line up with TRBD1. The germline CDR1 and CDR2 sequences are GTSNPN and SVGIG (reference sequence). J gave up 3 bases and V 7 bases, and 5 bases lay outside the gene matches. CDR3 length equals 13 residues. The chain's CDR3 is CALNRGQTDTQYF. The CDR3 DNA is TGTGCCTTAAACAGGGGGCAGACAGATACGCAGTATTTT.

The gene calls are TRBV4-2 and TRBJ2-7; the match to TRBD1 covers 9 bases. V was clipped by 0 bases and J by 2 bases; unmatched bases: 5. This CDR3 spans 16 amino acids. Germline lookup yields CDR1 LGHNA and CDR2 YNFKEQ. The CDR3 spells CASSQEGTGYPYEQYF. CDR3 coding DNA: TGTGCCAGCAGCCAAGAGGGGACAGGGTACCCCTACGAGCAGTACTTC.

V and J are TRBV21-1 and TRBJ2-7; the table's D gene call, TRBD2, was not cross checked with the DNA. TRBV21-1 is classified as a pseudogene. This CDR3 is 22 amino acids long. The CDR3 DNA reads as TGTGCCAGCAGCAAAAATGACTTCGGCGCGGGCTTTCGGGCTCCGCCCTCCTACGAGCAGTACTTC. Its protein product is CASSKNDFGAGFRAPPSYEQYF.

This chain links TRBV7-2 with TRBJ1-5; weak D call: TRBD1 (6 bases). This CDR3 contains 17 residues. CDR1 is SGHTA, CDR2 FQGNSA, per germline. Deletions cut 2 bases from V and 2 bases from J, with 16 bases between. This CDR3 is CASSLRTGHMGNQPQHF. The DNA of the CDR3 is TGTGCCAGCAGCTTAAGAACAGGGCATATGGGCAATCAGCCCCAGCATTTT.

This clone showed up just a few times. The CDR3 sequence is CASSITGNSGNTIYF. CDR3 DNA: TGTGCCAGTAGTATTACAGGGAACTCTGGAAACACCATATATTTT. The chain couples TRBV19 to TRBJ1-3, with D possibly TRBD1 on 6 matching bases. Trimming shortened V by 3 bases and J by 0 bases, and 9 bases separated the two germline ends. The CDR3 is 15 amino acids. From germline, CDR1 is LNHDA and CDR2 SQIVND (reference sequence). Drawing the rest from reference TRBV19 and TRBJ1-3, the complete variable domain is DGGITQSPKYLFRKEGQNVTLSCEQNLNHDAMYWYRQDPGQGLRLIYYSQIVNDFQKGDIAEGYSVSREKKESFPLTVTSAQKNPTAFYLCASSITGNSGNTIYFGEGSWLTVV.

The genes are TRBV7-8 and TRBJ1-5; D is perhaps TRBD1 (6 bases). V was pared by 3 bases and J by 3 bases, with 9 bases between. This CDR3 is built from 14 residues. Germline CDR1 and CDR2: SGHVS and FQNEAQ. CDR3 in amino acids: CASSFRDTNQPQHF. The DNA for the CDR3 is TGTGCCAGCAGCTTCCGGGACACCAATCAGCCCCAGCATTTT.

CDR3 bases: TGTGCCAGCACCGATCAGGGGAACACTGAAGCTTTCTTT. This translates into CASTDQGNTEAFF. This sequence joins TRBV2 and TRBJ1-1, with D tentatively TRBD1 (5 bases). Trimming took 7 bases from V and 1 from J, leaving 10 bases between them. The CDR3 spans 13 residues. Germline assignment: CDR1 SNHLY and CDR2 FYNNEI.

The chain carries TRBV29-1 and TRBJ2-7; 8 bases map to TRBD1. CDR3 length equals 13 residues. Germline loops: CDR1 SQVTM, CDR2 ANQGSEA. The junction had 10 bases not matched to a gene; V was cut back by 5 bases and J by 7 bases. The CDR3 DNA reads TGCAGCGTTACGCGGACAGGGTCAGGGGAGCAGTACTTC. Protein: CSVTRTGSGEQYF.

The V call is TRBV10-3, the J call TRBJ1-5, with TRBD1 matching over 7 bases. The CDR3 covers 15 residues. Germline CDR1 and CDR2: ENHRY and SYGVKD. Trimming took 6 bases from V and 7 from J; bases not matched to a gene: 12. CDR3 in DNA: TGTGCCATCAGCCCTACCGGACAGGATGCCCAGCCCCAGCATTTT. Translated, it gives CAISPTGQDAQPQHF.

This chain joins TRBV29-1 and TRBJ2-1; D may be TRBD2 (5 bases). This CDR3 is built from 10 residues. The V end was cut by 7 bases, the J end by 4 bases, with 5 bases between. Germline CDR1 and CDR2: SQVTM and ANQGSEA. In nucleotides, the CDR3 is TGCAGCGGAGGGTACAATGAGCAGTTCTTC. The encoded protein is CSGGYNEQFF.

The chain has TRBV19 and TRBJ2-5; 9 bases agree with TRBD1. This CDR3 has 15 residues. The V gene's germline CDR1 is LNHDA and CDR2 SQIVND (reference sequence). The V gene end was trimmed by 3 bases and the J gene end by 4 bases; junction bases not matched to a gene: 6. CDR3 amino acids: CASSINTGGLETQYF. CDR3 DNA sequence: TGTGCCAGTAGTATTAATACAGGGGGCTTAGAGACCCAGTACTTC.

The sample holds a few counts of this clone. V gene TRBV19 combines with J gene TRBJ1-5; a possible D gene is TRBD1 (6 bases). CDR1 and CDR2 (germline): LNHDA, SQIVND (reference sequence). The CDR3 extends over 17 amino acids. V was trimmed by 1 base and J by 0 bases, leaving 13 bases between them. The CDR3 DNA sequence: TGTGCCAGTAGTATAGCCTGGACAGCTTATAGCAATCAGCCCCAGCATTTT. Encoded protein: CASSIAWTAYSNQPQHF.

This clone was detected only a few times. The chain uses TRBV2 and TRBJ2-7, with TRBD2 matching 14 bases. V trimming: 8 bases; J trimming: 1 base; junction bases outside the gene matches: 16. Germline CDR1 is SNHLY and CDR2 is FYNNEI. The CDR3 contains 19 residues. This CDR3 is CASLPGGGLAGAISYEQYF. The CDR3 region has the DNA TGTGCCAGCCTTCCGGGGGGGGGACTAGCGGGGGCGATATCCTACGAGCAGTACTTC.

The sample holds a few counts of this clone. This chain connects TRBV29-1 to TRBJ2-2; no definite D call. The CDR3 totals 12 residues. V gave up 6 bases and J gave up 6 bases, with 11 bases separating them. The V gene's germline CDR1 is SQVTM and CDR2 ANQGSEA. DNA of the CDR3: TGCAGCGTCACAGATCATCCCGGGGAGCTGTTTTTT. Protein product: CSVTDHPGELFF.

This chain uses TRBV9 with TRBJ1-4; possibly TRBD1 for D (6 bases). Trimming stripped 3 bases from V and 0 bases from J, with 12 bases between. Germline assignment: CDR1 SGDLS and CDR2 YYNGEE. This CDR3 comprises 16 residues. As DNA, the CDR3 is TGTGCCAGCAGCGCCAGAACAGGGACAACTAATGAAAAACTGTTTTTT. Its protein is CASSARTGTTNEKLFF.

The gene calls are TRBV10-1 and TRBJ1-6; D gene unclear. V shed 3 bases and J shed 5 bases, with 5 bases lying between them. The CDR3 sequence is 13 residues long. Germline V CDR1 and CDR2: WNHNN, SYGVQD (reference sequence). The CDR3 is CASSDHNNSPLHF. The DNA for the CDR3 is TGCGCCAGCAGTGACCACAATAATTCACCCCTCCACTTT.

This clone came up a few times. This rearrangement joins TRBV2 to TRBJ2-3; 8 bases fit TRBD1. Germline V gene sequence: CDR1 SNHLY, CDR2 FYNNEI. Unmatched junction bases numbered 12, after V lost 9 bases and J lost 4 bases. The CDR3 totals 15 residues. The CDR3 sequence: CARTSEAGGADTQYF. The CDR3, as DNA: TGTGCCAGAACGTCGGAGGCAGGGGGCGCAGATACGCAGTATTTT.

The V call is TRBV9, the J call TRBJ2-5; TRBD1 aligns across 7 bases. Per germline, CDR1 SGDLS and CDR2 YYNGEE. V trimming: 1 base; J trimming: 5 bases; junction bases outside the gene matches: 5. This CDR3 has 14 residues. The chain's CDR3 is CASSVTDRRETQYF. For the CDR3, the DNA is TGTGCCAGCAGCGTAACGGACAGGAGGGAGACCCAGTACTTC.

The J gene is TRBJ1-2, the V gene TRBV27; maybe TRBD1 (6 bases). Trimming took 4 bases from V and 4 from J, leaving 16 bases between them. The germline V gene encodes CDR1 MNHEY and CDR2 SMNVEV (reference sequence). The CDR3 is made up of 15 amino acids. The CDR3 sequence: CASSYTGPGAYGYTF. As DNA, the CDR3 is TGTGCCAGCAGTTACACAGGGCCTGGGGCCTATGGCTACACCTTC.

V and J are TRBV5-1 and TRBJ1-4, with 9 bases identical to TRBD1. Germline V CDR1 and CDR2: SGHRS, YFSETQ. J gave up 7 bases and V 5 bases, and 9 bases lay outside the gene matches. The CDR3 totals 15 residues. The CDR3 nucleotides read TGCGCCAGCAGGCTTACAGGGGGCGCGATTGAAAAACTGTTTTTT. This gives the protein CASRLTGGAIEKLFF.

V gene TRBV11-2 combines with J gene TRBJ2-5, with 13 nucleotides matching TRBD2. The CDR3 sequence is 18 residues long. The V segment lost 5 bases and the J segment 5 bases; nucleotides outside the gene matches: 14. CDR1 is SGHAT, CDR2 FQNNGV, per germline. CDR3 in DNA: TGTGCCAGCAGCCCCCGGACAGGGACTAGCGGGGTACGGGAGACCCAGTACTTC. As protein: CASSPRTGTSGVRETQYF.

The CDR3 loop is CASAGQLLGNTIYF. The CDR3 DNA follows: TGTGCCAGCGCTGGACAGCTTCTTGGAAACACCATATATTTT. The chain is built from TRBV6-6 and TRBJ1-3, with a tentative D call TRBD1 (6 bases). Trimming removed 8 bases from V and 3 bases from J, with 14 bases in between. CDR1 and CDR2 (germline): MNHNY, SVGAGI (reference sequence). This CDR3 is 14 amino acids long.

The chain combines TRBV15 with TRBJ1-2; D is undetermined. This CDR3 has 12 amino acids. The V gene's germline CDR1 is LNHNV and CDR2 YYDKDF (reference sequence). With 1 base removed from V and 7 bases from J, the gap between germline ends came to 7 bases. The CDR3 here is CATSRGRVGYTF. The CDR3 nucleotides are TGTGCCACCAGCAGAGGGAGAGTTGGCTACACCTTC.